This TCR beta chain stems from a study of T cells in Graves' hyperthyroidism and ophthalmopathy. The wider study: Peripheral blood sampling occurred at initial diagnosis, before any treatment.

Among ophthalmopathy patients, the Clinical Activity Score reached at least 3, the NOSPECS grade reached at least 4, and duration remained under 3 months. Notes on this clonotype: This sequence may be a read error, since a much larger clone differs from it by one base.

Germline assignment: CDR1 DFQATT and CDR2 SNEGSKA (reference sequence). CDR3 length equals 13 residues. What was amplified from RNA transcripts were TCR beta CDR3 regions. TCR CDR3 regions were first amplified by RT-PCR with HTBI primers. TCRdb independently ran MiXCR on the multiplex PCR reads; one entry per CDR3 protein. The sample has over 450,000 distinct CDR3 sequences, about a sixth seen once; the top ten hold roughly 15%. The chain combines TRBV20-1 with TRBJ2-4, with TRBD1 identical over 7 bases. This receptor was obtained from a young woman with Graves' ophthalmopathy. The sequencing sample was made of blood. CDR3 bases: TGCAACACAACATATTACAGGGGAAACATTCAGTACTTC. Its protein is CNTTYYRGNIQYF.